The sequence of this TCR beta chain was determined in a study of post-analysis software for immune sequencing data. Study-wide results and limits: Roughly 5 TRBV segments, including TRBV5-6, TRBV5-1 and TRBV20-1, were more frequent in patients than controls. F-measure co-clustering was strong for batch-matched samples. Relative to controls, patients with multiple sclerosis showed significantly lower normalized Chao1 diversity.

Unique molecular identifiers had been added to the TCR beta cDNA libraries. TCRdb analysed the PCR reads with MiXCR anew, one entry per CDR3 protein. The sample holds about 380,000 distinct CDR3 sequences, 30% to 45% seen once. The CDR3 is 16 residues long. Trimming at V came to 6 bases and at J to 0 bases, leaving 5 bases not matched to a gene. As regards this clonotype: Antigen unknown.

The TCR sequence derives from a girl aged 5 to 17 with multiple sclerosis. Sequenced: blood. The chain carries TRBV12-3 or TRBV12-4 and TRBJ1-5, with 10 bases aligning to TRBD1. As DNA, the CDR3 is TGTGCCAGCAGCCGGGACAGGGGCCATAGCAATCAGCCCCAGCATTTT. This codes for CASSRDRGHSNQPQHF.